These 6 T cell receptor beta chains were sequenced from one sample in a study of T-cell memory formation after mild COVID-19 (dated by TCRdb to the early 2020s). Library method: 5' RACE. Sequenced on an Illumina NovaSeq 6000. TCRdb trimmed public reads at Q25 via fastp, called clones via MiXCR and kept in-frame beta chains. Every CDR3 protein is listed once, alongside the most common genes and DNA of its rows. Counted in this sample were just under 550,000 distinct CDR3 sequences; roughly 21% of them appeared once. In total, the top ten clones hold 9.5% to 15% of the sample. Sequencing was performed on PBMCs or a T cell subset sorted from them (not recorded which). These TCRs come from an adult woman who had mild COVID-19 (a few samples of this study predate the infection). The sample titles of this study are shuffled in the database, so cell type and time point are left out; the donor was told from shared clones.

A word on this clonotype: One junction end does not reproduce the germline sequence, and a read error may be involved. The chain has TRBV12-3 or TRBV12-4 and TRBJ1-1; D gene uncertain. The CDR3 runs 9 residues. CDR3 DNA sequence: TGTGCCAGCAGCCCGCCCGTTATCTTT. Translating it yields CASSPPVIF.

J is TRBJ2-1 and V is TRBV5-1; D is perhaps TRBD2 (5 bases). CDR3 length: 13 amino acids. The germline gives CDR1 SGHRS, CDR2 YFSETQ. V lost 0 bases, J lost 6 bases, and 7 bases lay in between. Here the CDR3 reads CASSLVEANEQFF. The CDR3, as DNA: TGCGCCAGCAGCTTGGTGGAGGCCAATGAGCAGTTCTTC.

CDR3 nucleotides: TGTGCCAGCAGCCCGCGGGGGCGGTCCGCCTACAATGAGCAGTTCTTC. The encoded protein is CASSPRGRSAYNEQFF. The rearrangement links TRBV9 to TRBJ2-1; TRBD2 is a possible D gene (7 bases). Trimming removed 4 bases at V and 2 bases at J, with 16 bases between. Germline V gene data show CDR1 as SGDLS and CDR2 as YYNGEE. The CDR3 has 16 amino acids.

The chain combines TRBV5-1 with TRBJ2-1, with 14 bases fitting TRBD2. The CDR3 spans 16 residues. In germline, CDR1 is SGHRS, CDR2 YFSETQ. V shed 6 bases and J 8 bases; nucleotides not matched to a gene: 10. CDR3 sequence (DNA): TGCGCCAGCACCCCCCCCGGGACTAGCGGGAGTGATGAGCAGTTCTTC. Protein sequence: CASTPPGTSGSDEQFF.

The V gene is TRBV12-3 or TRBV12-4, the J gene TRBJ2-5, with 15 bases aligning to TRBD2. V trimming: 6 bases; J trimming: 5 bases; junction bases outside the gene matches: 4. This CDR3 is built from 15 residues. DNA for the CDR3: TGTGCCAGCAGCGGACTAGCGGGGGGGCGGGAGACCCAGTACTTC. Residues: CASSGLAGGRETQYF.

This clonotype has ten or more counts. This rearrangement joins TRBV11-2 to TRBJ2-2, with D uncertain. Trimming removed 5 bases from V and 1 base from J, with 5 bases in between. Per germline, CDR1 SGHAT and CDR2 FQNNGV. The CDR3 totals 13 residues. The CDR3 sequence is CASSRLNTGELFF. CDR3 nucleotides: TGTGCCAGCAGCCGACTGAACACCGGGGAGCTGTTTTTT.